Shown below are 5 T cell receptor beta chains from a single sample sequenced in a study of blood T cell repertoires in COVID-19. The protocol was immunoSEQ multiplex PCR, while the TCRdb copy is restricted to in-frame clones and leaves out a portion. Of 150,000 to 200,000 clones listed, around 85% were seen once; the top ten hold roughly 2.2%. Material for sequencing was peripheral blood. These receptors were collected from a man between 65 and 79 years old with active or convalescent COVID-19.

The rearrangement uses TRBV28 and TRBJ2-1; 7 bases align to TRBD1. With 5 bases clipped from V and 13 bases from J, the junction kept 8 bases outside the gene matches. From germline, CDR1 is MDHEN and CDR2 SYDVKM. The CDR3 loop spans 12 amino acids. The CDR3 DNA follows: TGTGCCAGCAGTACGACCACAGGGGCACAGTTCTTC. This translates into CASSTTTGAQFF.

The chain is built from TRBV6-1 and TRBJ2-1; 13 bases fit TRBD2. With 4 bases clipped from V and 2 bases from J, the junction kept 2 bases outside the gene matches. Germline V gene sequence: CDR1 MNHNS, CDR2 SASEGT. The CDR3 sequence is 16 residues long. CDR3 in amino acids: CASSATSGGAYNEQFF. In DNA, the CDR3 is TGTGCCAGCAGTGCCACTAGCGGGGGGGCCTACAATGAGCAGTTCTTC.

V is TRBV3-1 (or the pseudogene TRBV3-2) and J is TRBJ2-1, with 8 bases identical to TRBD1. V lost 4 bases and J lost 8; bases outside the gene matches: 13. CDR3 size: 16 residues. CDR1 is LGHDT, CDR2 YNNKEL, per germline (reference sequence). The CDR3 here is CASSRSDRVVSHEQFF. The CDR3 coding sequence is TGTGCCAGCAGCCGCTCGGACAGGGTCGTTTCGCATGAGCAGTTCTTC.

The chain links TRBV5-4 to TRBJ2-1, with 9 bases fitting TRBD1. This CDR3 region has 15 residues. Trimming at V came to 6 bases and at J to 3 bases, leaving 7 bases not matched to a gene. Germline lookup yields CDR1 SGHNT and CDR2 YYREEE (reference sequence). The CDR3 nucleotides read TGTGCCAGCACCAGCCCGGGACAGGGCTACAATGAGCAGTTCTTC. Its protein product is CASTSPGQGYNEQFF.

This CDR3 is CASSLLLGLRQPQHF. The CDR3 DNA is TGTGCCAGCAGCTTGCTTTTGGGGCTCAGGCAGCCCCAGCATTTT. The V gene is TRBV5-7, the J gene TRBJ1-5; possibly TRBD1 for D (5 bases). TRBV5-7 is an ORF; its function is uncertain. V gave up 1 base and J gave up 7 bases, with 15 bases separating them. The CDR3 has 15 residues.